This T cell receptor beta chain emerged from a study of blood T cells in healthy people across ages. General study findings and limits: It was the long-lived donors that had more naive CD4+ cells and higher diversity than aged donors.

Peripheral blood from each donor was collected in a volume of approximately 9.2 milliliters. Extracted total RNA amounted to at least 6 micrograms for each sample. The V and J ends lost 4 bases and 4 bases, in that order; junction bases with no gene match: 4. The germline V gene has CDR1 SGDLS and CDR2 YYNGEE. The CDR3 sequence is 14 residues long. PCR was performed a second time for about 7 to 12 cycles using a sample-barcoded 5' primer and a J-beta primer mix. All cDNA molecules were each tagged by a template-switch adaptor with 12 random nucleotides. One entry per CDR3 protein results from TCRdb running MiXCR on the 5' RACE reads. The sample yields hundreds of thousands of distinct CDR3 sequences, around 43% seen once. This clonotype occurred many times. Its cognate antigen is unknown.

Source material: blood. The sequence derives from a man older than 75 in good health. This chain joins TRBV9 and TRBJ2-7, with 11 bases that match TRBD2. CDR3 amino acids: CASSPGTSGYEQYF. CDR3 sequence (DNA): TGTGCCAGCAGCCCCGGGACTAGCGGATACGAGCAGTACTTC.